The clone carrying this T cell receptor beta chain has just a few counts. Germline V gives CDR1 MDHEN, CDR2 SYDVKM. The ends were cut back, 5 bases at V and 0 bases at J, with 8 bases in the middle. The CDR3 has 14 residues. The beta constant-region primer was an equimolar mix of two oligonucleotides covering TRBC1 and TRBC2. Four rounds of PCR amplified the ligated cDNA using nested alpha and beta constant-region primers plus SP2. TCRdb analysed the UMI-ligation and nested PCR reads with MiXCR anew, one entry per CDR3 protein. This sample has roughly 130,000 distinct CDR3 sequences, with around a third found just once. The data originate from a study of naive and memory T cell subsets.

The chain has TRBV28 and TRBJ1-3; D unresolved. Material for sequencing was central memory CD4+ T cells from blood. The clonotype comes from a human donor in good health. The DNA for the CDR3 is TGTGCCAGCAGTCTGATAGGCTCTGGAAACACCATATATTTT. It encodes CASSLIGSGNTIYF.